Listed below are T cell receptor beta chains from one sample, sequenced in a study of cytomegalovirus exposure and HLA in healthy donors. TCRdb's copy holds only in-frame clones and misses some; the assay was immunoSEQ multiplex PCR. The profile shows some 180,000 clones, roughly 87% of them singletons. The source material was PBMCs. The source of these receptors is a girl under three years old in good health and CMV-seronegative. The CDR3 runs from the conserved cysteine through the conserved F or W. The D gene is left open where the match is weak. Clone size is not always given. Where it is, it says once, few, many or a class for expanded clones.

V gene	clone size	D gene	J gene	CDR3 DNA	CDR3 protein
TRBV6-5	NA	TRBD1	TRBJ1-1	TGTGCCAGCAGACAGGGGGTAAACACTGAAGCTTTCTTT	CASRQGVNTEAFF
TRBV12-5	NA	NA	TRBJ2-2	TGTGCTAGTGGTTTGCTCTATTCGGGGTCACCGGGGGAGCTGTTTTTT	CASGLLYSGSPGELFF
TRBV19	NA	NA	TRBJ1-6	TGTGCCAGTAGTATACTGGGGCCTAATTCACCCCTCCACTTT	CASSILGPNSPLHF
TRBV6-5	NA	NA	TRBJ2-3	TGTGCCAGCAGTTACCCCCTAAAGACAGATACGCAGTATTTT	CASSYPLKTDTQYF
TRBV5-6	NA	TRBD1	TRBJ1-2	TGTGCCAGCAGCGAATTGACAGGGCCTTACTATGGCTACACCTTC	CASSELTGPYYGYTF
TRBV18	NA	TRBD1	TRBJ1-2	TGTGCCAGCTCACCACGTCCCGGGACAGGGGGCGCGGGGAATGGCTACACCTTC	CASSPRPGTGGAGNGYTF
TRBV7-7	few	TRBD2	TRBJ2-7	TGTGCCAGCAGCCCGGGACTAGCGGGTAAACCCGAGCAGTACTTC	CASSPGLAGKPEQYF
TRBV5-4	NA	NA	TRBJ1-3	TGTGCCAGCAGCAGGGGGAGCTCTGGAAACACCATATATTTT	CASSRGSSGNTIYF
TRBV7-3	NA	TRBD1	TRBJ1-4	TGTGCCAGCAGCACCAGACAGGGGCCTGAAAAACTGTTTTTT	CASSTRQGPEKLFF
TRBV5-1	NA	NA	TRBJ2-1	TGCGCCAGCAGCTTGGTAGCGGAACCCATCCCGGAGCAGTTCTTC	CASSLVAEPIPEQFF
TRBV30	NA	NA	TRBJ2-1	TGTGCCTGGTCTGGGGCTGGGTACAATGAGCAGTTCTTC	CAWSGAGYNEQFF
TRBV14	NA	NA	TRBJ1-3	TGTGCCAGCAGCCAACTCGCCGGAACAGGAAGAAACACCATATATTTT	CASSQLAGTGRNTIYF
TRBV6-1	once	NA	TRBJ1-1	TGTGCCAGCCCCTCTGGGGCTCTGATGAACACTGAAGCTTTCTTT	CASPSGALMNTEAFF
TRBV11-2	NA	TRBD1	TRBJ2-7	TGTGCCAGCAGCATCCGGCCGGGACAGCCCTACGAGCAGTACTTC	CASSIRPGQPYEQYF
TRBV27	NA	NA	TRBJ1-2	TGTGCCAGCAGTTCAGGGCATGGCTACACCTTC	CASSSGHGYTF
TRBV9	NA	TRBD2	TRBJ2-2	TGTGCCAGCAGCGTATTCCGGGAGGAGGTCGGGGAGCTGTTTTTT	CASSVFREEVGELFF
TRBV5-4	NA	TRBD2	TRBJ2-3	TGTGCCAGCAGCTCCGGGACTAGCAGCACAGATACGCAGTATTTT	CASSSGTSSTDTQYF
TRBV11-2	few	TRBD2	TRBJ2-2	TGTGCCAGCAGCTTAGACGGGGGGGGGACCGGGGAGCTGTTTTTT	CASSLDGGGTGELFF
TRBV13	NA	TRBD2	TRBJ2-1	TGTGCCAGCAGCATAAGGACTAGCGGGAGCGTGGATGAGCAGTTCTTC	CASSIRTSGSVDEQFF
TRBV6-1	NA	NA	TRBJ2-3	TGTGCCAGCATGGGCGTCTTCACAGATACGCAGTATTTT	CASMGVFTDTQYF
TRBV9	NA	NA	TRBJ2-3	TGTGCCAGCAGCCCAGGAATACGAGCCGGAGGCAACACAGATACGCAGTATTTT	CASSPGIRAGGNTDTQYF
TRBV4-2	NA	TRBD1	TRBJ1-3	TGTGCCAGCAGCCAAGTAACAGGGGGCACTGGAAACACCATATATTTT	CASSQVTGGTGNTIYF